This TCR beta chain was documented in a study of OX40 agonist ivuxolimab in advanced cancers. V was pared by 4 bases and J by 3 bases, with 14 bases between. The CDR3 has 15 amino acids. Germline assignment: CDR1 SGDLS and CDR2 YYNGEE. This table comes from immunoSEQ multiplex PCR, and its TCRdb copy is limited to in-frame clones, with some not included. The sample contains roughly 41,000 clones, approximately 80% of which appear only once. The chain has TRBV9 and TRBJ1-3; tentative D call: TRBD1 (5 bases). This TCR was sampled from an adult with an advanced solid tumor such as melanoma, head and neck, liver or kidney cancer. The sequenced sample was CD4+ or CD8+ T cells sorted from blood, obtained in a trial of the OX40 agonist ivuxolimab. CDR3 protein: CASSPGGERGNTIYF. The DNA of the CDR3 is TGTGCCAGCAGCCCCGGAGGGGAACGTGGAAACACCATATATTTT.